What follows are 18 T cell receptor beta chains derived from one specimen sequenced in a study of cytomegalovirus exposure and HLA in healthy donors. The PCR employed 60 Vbeta primers together with 13 Jbeta primers. The table came from immunoSEQ multiplex PCR; TCRdb's copy has only in-frame clones and leaves some out. The table shows 200,000 to 250,000 clones, with approximately 80% occurring only once. The sample taken for sequencing was PBMCs. The receptors originated from a male donor in good health and CMV-seronegative.

The V call is TRBV5-1, the J call TRBJ2-2, with TRBD2 matching 11 bases. With V trimmed by 4 bases and J by 7 bases, 3 bases remained unmatched. This CDR3 has 14 amino acids. The germline V gene encodes CDR1 SGHRS and CDR2 YFSETQ. The CDR3 DNA follows: TGCGCCAGCAGCATGACTAGCGGGAACGGGGAGCTGTTTTTT. It codes for CASSMTSGNGELFF.

The V and J genes are TRBV29-1 and TRBJ2-1, with a tentative D call TRBD2 (6 bases). Trimming took 1 base from V and 0 from J, leaving 19 bases between them. The CDR3 loop spans 18 amino acids. Germline V gene lookup returns CDR1 SQVTM and CDR2 ANQGSEA. The CDR3 region is CSVEGFIFSGSSYNEQFF. As DNA, the CDR3 is TGCAGCGTTGAAGGTTTTATTTTTAGCGGAAGCTCCTACAATGAGCAGTTCTTC.

This clone has only one observation. This sequence joins TRBV27 and TRBJ2-7; tentative D call: TRBD1 (5 bases). This CDR3 has 13 amino acids. CDR1 and CDR2 (germline): MNHEY, SMNVEV (reference sequence). The V end lost 5 bases, the J end lost 5 bases, and 13 bases lay between the germline ends. This CDR3 reads CASSRREMDEQYF. As DNA, the CDR3 is TGTGCCAGCAGTCGCAGGGAAATGGACGAGCAGTACTTC.

The chain employs TRBV4-1 and TRBJ2-1; TRBD1 might be the D (5 bases). The germline gives CDR1 MGHRA, CDR2 YSYEKL. The CDR3 length is 14 residues. V lost 1 base and J lost 9, with 13 bases in between. CDR3 DNA sequence: TGCGCCAGCAGCCAAGGGCAGGGCTATAGTGAGCAGTTCTTC. The encoded protein is CASSQGQGYSEQFF.

The V gene is TRBV2, the J gene TRBJ2-1; TRBD1 agrees at 9 bases. The germline gives CDR1 SNHLY, CDR2 FYNNEI. The CDR3 is 13 residues long. Unmatched junction bases numbered 3, after V lost 6 bases and J lost 6 bases. In nucleotides, the CDR3 is TGTGCCAGCAGGGACAGGGGAGGCAATGAGCAGTTCTTC. It codes for CASRDRGGNEQFF.

This clone showed up just once. The chain employs TRBV28 and TRBJ1-1, with TRBD1 matching over 10 bases. J gave up 4 bases and V 2 bases, and 4 bases lay outside the gene matches. The CDR3 loop spans 15 amino acids. Germline V gives CDR1 MDHEN, CDR2 SYDVKM. The CDR3 DNA reads as TGTGCCAGCAGTTTAATTCGGACAGGGGGCACTGAAGCTTTCTTT. This codes for CASSLIRTGGTEAFF.

V usage is TRBV4-1 and J usage is TRBJ1-1; 9 nucleotides match TRBD1. In germline, CDR1 is MGHRA, CDR2 YSYEKL. This CDR3 is built from 17 residues. J gave up 0 bases and V 4 bases, and 9 bases lay outside the gene matches. CDR3 DNA sequence: TGCGCCAGCAGCCCGGGGACAGGGTTTCGAATGAACACTGAAGCTTTCTTT. This gives the protein CASSPGTGFRMNTEAFF.

The CDR3 protein is CASSSRDRGGYEQYF. The CDR3 nucleotides are TGTGCCAGCTCATCCCGGGACAGGGGGGGCTACGAGCAGTACTTC. This chain uses TRBV18 with TRBJ2-7; 11 bases align to TRBD1. The CDR3 contains 15 residues. Per the germline V gene, CDR1 is KGHSH and CDR2 is LQKENI. Trimming cost V 5 bases and J 3 bases; bases outside gene matches: 6.

The chain carries TRBV9 and TRBJ2-1, with 11 nucleotides matching TRBD2. The CDR3 has 15 amino acids. Per germline, CDR1 SGDLS and CDR2 YYNGEE. Germline trimming cut 0 bases from V and 8 bases from J; bases unmatched to any gene: 4. The CDR3 sequence: CASSVVGLAEDEQFF. The DNA for the CDR3 is TGTGCCAGCAGCGTAGTGGGACTAGCGGAGGATGAGCAGTTCTTC.

The J gene is TRBJ2-2, the V gene TRBV5-1; D remains ambiguous. The germline V gene has CDR1 SGHRS and CDR2 YFSETQ. V lost 4 bases to trimming and J lost 6 bases, with 10 bases between them. This CDR3 comprises 13 residues. CDR3 amino acids: CASSLDSAGELFF. The CDR3 bases are TGCGCCAGCAGCCTTGATTCGGCCGGGGAGCTGTTTTTT.

This chain uses TRBV6-4 with TRBJ2-2, with 11 bases lining up with TRBD2. Looked up from germline, CDR1 is MRHNA and CDR2 is SNTAGT. The V gene end was trimmed by 7 bases and the J gene end by 3 bases; junction bases not matched to a gene: 1. The CDR3 runs 14 residues. In DNA form, the CDR3 reads TGTGCCAGCAAGGGACTAGCGGACACCGGGGAGCTGTTTTTT. Protein sequence: CASKGLADTGELFF.

This clone came up once. The rearrangement joins TRBV4-1 to TRBJ2-7; TRBD1 aligns across 7 bases. Germline V gene data show CDR1 as MGHRA and CDR2 as YSYEKL. Trimming at V came to 2 bases and at J to 7 bases, leaving 11 bases not matched to a gene. This CDR3 spans 15 amino acids. This CDR3 is CASSQTGALSGEQYF. For the CDR3, the DNA is TGCGCCAGCAGCCAAACAGGGGCATTATCGGGGGAGCAGTACTTC.

The table lists this clone with a few counts. The CDR3 nucleotides are TGTGCCAGCAGTCTGGGGACAGGGGGTACGGACGGCTACACCTTC. It translates to CASSLGTGGTDGYTF. V usage is TRBV28 and J usage is TRBJ1-2; TRBD1 matches at 11 bases. The J segment lost 8 bases and the V segment lost 5 bases, leaving 10 bases of the junction unmatched. The germline V gene encodes CDR1 MDHEN and CDR2 SYDVKM. The CDR3 is 15 amino acids.

This clone occurred a few times. Other DNA sequences in the sample encode the same CDR3. The chain carries TRBV12-5 and TRBJ2-1; D may be TRBD2 (5 bases). CDR3 length: 12 amino acids. V dropped 4 bases and J dropped 7 bases, with 8 bases sitting between them. CDR1 is LGHNT and CDR2 is FRNRAP in the germline V gene. CDR3 DNA: TGTGCTAGTGGTTCGCCGGGGAATGAGCAGTTCTTC. Translated: CASGSPGNEQFF.

This chain joins TRBV5-1 and TRBJ2-5; D call uncertain. This CDR3 contains 12 residues. CDR1 is SGHRS and CDR2 is YFSETQ in the germline V gene. Trimming stripped 1 base from V and 4 bases from J, with 5 bases between. The CDR3 sequence is CASSLSSETQYF. CDR3 nucleotides: TGCGCCAGCAGCTTGTCATCAGAGACCCAGTACTTC.

This rearrangement joins TRBV29-1 to TRBJ2-3; a possible D gene is TRBD2 (6 bases). Germline lookup yields CDR1 SQVTM and CDR2 ANQGSEA. The V gene lost 7 bases and the J gene lost 1 base, with 12 bases spanning the gap. The CDR3 is 13 amino acids. As DNA, the CDR3 is TGCAGCGGGGCTCCGGGGGGCACAGATACGCAGTATTTT. It specifies CSGAPGGTDTQYF.

The CDR3 here is CASSIQQGAKAFF. In DNA, the CDR3 is TGTGCCAGCAGCATACAACAGGGGGCGAAAGCTTTCTTT. This rearrangement joins TRBV7-2 to TRBJ1-1; 9 bases align to TRBD1. V lost 5 bases to trimming and J lost 9 bases; unmatched junction nucleotides: 7. From germline, CDR1 is SGHTA and CDR2 FQGNSA. The CDR3 spans 13 residues.

This clone was counted once. The gene calls are TRBV29-1 and TRBJ2-7; D possibly corresponds to TRBD2 (5 bases). Germline CDR1 and CDR2: SQVTM and ANQGSEA. V was pared by 2 bases and J by 4 bases, with 6 bases between. This CDR3 has 11 residues. Written as DNA, the CDR3 is TGCAGCGTTGAACGAGGGTACGAGCAGTACTTC. It codes for CSVERGYEQYF.